These 30 T cell receptor beta chains share one sample of origin, sequenced in a study of T cell changes during pregnancy in multiple sclerosis. This table comes from immunoSEQ multiplex PCR, and its TCRdb copy is limited to in-frame clones, with some not included. Of 40,000 to 65,000 clones in the sample, 92% were seen once. Sequenced material: CD4+ T cells from peripheral blood mononuclear cells, taken in the third trimester of pregnancy. These receptors originate from a female donor with multiple sclerosis, enrolled in a pregnancy study.

The V gene is TRBV11-2, the J gene TRBJ1-1; D ambiguous. Germline lookup yields CDR1 SGHAT and CDR2 FQNNGV. This CDR3 is 12 amino acids long. V dropped 5 bases and J dropped 6 bases, with 10 bases sitting between them. The CDR3 protein is CASSLQVPEAFF. In nucleotides, the CDR3 is TGTGCCAGCAGCCTCCAGGTACCTGAAGCTTTCTTT. The variable domain in full, with the rest retrieved from reference TRBV11-2 and TRBJ1-1, is EAGVAQSPRYKIIEKRQSVAFWCNPISGHATLYWYQQILGQGPKLLIQFQNNGVVDDSQLPKDRFSAERLKGVDSTLKIQPAKLEDSAVYLCASSLQVPEAFFGQGTRLTVV.

The CDR3: CASASETSGRTEQFF. CDR3 bases: TGTGCCAGCGCATCTGAGACTAGCGGGAGGACCGAGCAGTTCTTC. The gene calls are TRBV6-1 and TRBJ2-1, with 13 bases lining up with TRBD2. The CDR3 is 15 residues long. The V gene end was trimmed by 8 bases and the J gene end by 10 bases; junction bases not matched to a gene: 11. Germline values: CDR1 MNHNS, CDR2 SASEGT.

CDR3 residues: CSADRNTEAFF. The CDR3 coding sequence is TGCAGTGCTGACAGGAACACTGAAGCTTTCTTT. The chain is built from TRBV20-1 and TRBJ1-1, with D possibly being TRBD1 (5 bases). The CDR3 has 11 residues. CDR1 is DFQATT, CDR2 SNEGSKA, per germline (reference sequence). Trimming took off 5 bases at V and 1 base at J, with 5 bases between the two ends.

V gene TRBV28 combines with J gene TRBJ1-5, with D unclear. Germline CDR1 is MDHEN and CDR2 is SYDVKM. This CDR3 region has 16 residues. Trimming took off 3 bases at V and 0 bases at J, with 12 bases between the two ends. CDR3 coding DNA: TGTGCCAGCAGTTTTGGAGGTGGGATTAGCAATCAGCCCCAGCATTTT. It yields the protein CASSFGGGISNQPQHF.

The J gene is TRBJ2-7, the V gene TRBV19; D might be TRBD1 (6 bases). V was shortened by 5 bases and J by 3 bases, with 20 bases between the two germline ends. The CDR3 is 16 residues long. Germline CDR1 LNHDA, CDR2 SQIVND (reference sequence). DNA of the CDR3: TGTGCCAGTAGTCTCAGAGGACAGTCTCAACTCTACGAGCAGTACTTC. As protein: CASSLRGQSQLYEQYF.

The CDR3 bases are TGTGCCAGCAGTGGGACAGGATCACGATCACCCCTCCACTTT. As protein: CASSGTGSRSPLHF. V is TRBV6-1 and J is TRBJ1-6; 7 bases line up with TRBD1. The CDR3 consists of 14 residues. Germline CDR1 and CDR2: MNHNS and SASEGT. Losses at the gene ends were 4 bases for V and 10 bases for J; bases not matched to a gene: 7.

This clone was recorded once. The chain carries TRBV28 and TRBJ2-5; 7 nucleotides line up with TRBD1. Germline V CDR1 and CDR2: MDHEN, SYDVKM. This CDR3 is built from 17 residues. The J segment lost 0 bases and the V segment lost 1 base, leaving 8 bases of the junction unmatched. The CDR3 loop is CASSLFLATGDQETQYF. CDR3 DNA sequence: TGTGCCAGCAGTTTATTCCTCGCTACAGGGGACCAAGAGACCCAGTACTTC.

The chain recombines TRBV5-4 with TRBJ2-7; TRBD2 aligns across 11 bases. The CDR3 loop spans 15 amino acids. Trimming took 0 bases from V and 7 from J; bases not matched to a gene: 6. Per germline, CDR1 SGHNT and CDR2 YYREEE (reference sequence). The CDR3 DNA is TGTGCCAGCAGCTTGGAACTAGCGGGAGCTAGGGAGCAGTACTTC. Encoded protein: CASSLELAGAREQYF.

This clone was counted a single time. The rearrangement uses TRBV6-5 and TRBJ1-2, with D perhaps matching TRBD1 (5 bases). CDR3 length equals 14 residues. Between the trimmed V and J ends, which lost 5 bases and 4 bases, there was a span of 14 bases. CDR1 and CDR2 (germline): MNHEY, SVGAGI. CDR3 sequence reads: CASSRTTGPYGYTF. As DNA, the CDR3 is TGTGCCAGCAGTCGGACAACCGGACCCTATGGCTACACCTTC.

To note about this clone: At one end the junction does not follow the germline gene, possibly because of a read error. The V call is TRBV11-3, the J call TRBJ1-1, with a possible D match to TRBD1 (6 bases). CDR1 and CDR2 from the germline V gene are SGHNT and YENEEA. The length of the CDR3 is 13 residues. The chain's CDR3 is CASSFEGGDPPSF. CDR3 nucleotide sequence: TGTGCCAGCAGCTTCGAAGGGGGGGACCCTCCGTCCTTT.

The chain is built from TRBV2 and TRBJ1-2, with 8 bases aligning to TRBD1. The V gene end was trimmed by 7 bases and the J gene end by 2 bases; junction bases not matched to a gene: 6. CDR3 length equals 14 residues. Germline V gene data show CDR1 as SNHLY and CDR2 as FYNNEI. CDR3: CASTQTGANYGYTF. The DNA for the CDR3 is TGTGCCAGCACCCAGACAGGGGCGAACTATGGCTACACCTTC.

This chain joins TRBV5-4 and TRBJ2-5, with D possibly matching TRBD1 (5 bases). CDR1 is SGHNT, CDR2 YYREEE, per germline (reference sequence). V lost 4 bases and J lost 1, with 11 bases in between. The CDR3 is 14 amino acids. CDR3 DNA: TGTGCCAGCAGCATCGACAGCTTCCAAGAGACCCAGTACTTC. It yields the protein CASSIDSFQETQYF.

The rearrangement links TRBV5-4 to TRBJ2-3; 14 nucleotides match TRBD2. V lost 2 bases, J lost 4 bases, and 3 bases stayed unmatched. Germline values: CDR1 SGHNT, CDR2 YYREEE (reference sequence). This CDR3 contains 16 residues. CDR3: CASSLGGLAGADTQYF. CDR3 nucleotide sequence: TGTGCCAGCAGCTTAGGGGGACTAGCGGGAGCAGATACGCAGTATTTT.

Only one count was recorded for this clone. The chain has TRBV7-9 and TRBJ2-3; 10 nucleotides agree with TRBD2. CDR1 is SEHNR, CDR2 FQNEAQ, per germline (reference sequence). The CDR3 totals 14 residues. The trim removed 2 bases at V and 4 bases at J, leaving 0 bases unmatched. The CDR3 is CASSLLAGADTQYF. The CDR3 bases are TGTGCCAGCAGCTTACTAGCGGGAGCAGATACGCAGTATTTT.

In its sample, this clone was seen once. The V and J genes are TRBV5-1 and TRBJ1-4; D possibly corresponds to TRBD1 (5 bases). The V and J ends lost 0 bases and 5 bases respectively, with 8 bases between them. The length of the CDR3 is 14 residues. The germline CDR1 and CDR2 sequences are SGHRS and YFSETQ. The CDR3 reads CASSLVSGNEKLFF. In DNA, the CDR3 is TGCGCCAGCAGCTTGGTTTCAGGGAATGAAAAACTGTTTTTT.

The V call is TRBV28, the J call TRBJ1-2; 8 positions match TRBD1. Trimming took 7 bases from V and 7 from J; bases not matched to a gene: 11. Germline CDR1 reads MDHEN; CDR2 reads SYDVKM. The CDR3 is made up of 14 amino acids. The CDR3, as DNA: TGTGCCAGCAAATTCACGGACAGGGTCGGTGGCTACACCTTC. Protein product: CASKFTDRVGGYTF.

The chain carries TRBV6-1 and TRBJ1-2; tentatively, D is TRBD1 (5 bases). Deletions cut 1 base from V and 5 bases from J, with 11 bases between. The germline V gene encodes CDR1 MNHNS and CDR2 SASEGT. The CDR3 loop spans 14 amino acids. Written as DNA, the CDR3 is TGTGCCAGCAGTGAAGACCCGGGGGGATATGGCTACACCTTC. This translates into CASSEDPGGYGYTF.

The chain has TRBV27 and TRBJ1-2; 8 bases are shared with TRBD1. V was pared by 3 bases and J by 7 bases, with 4 bases of the junction left unmatched. Germline loops: CDR1 MNHEY, CDR2 SMNVEV (reference sequence). The CDR3 contains 13 residues. CDR3 nucleotides: TGTGCCAGCAGTTTTGGACAGGGAGGTGGCTACACCTTC. Its translation: CASSFGQGGGYTF.

To note about this clone: A junction end diverges from the germline sequence, so it may reflect a read error. The rearrangement joins TRBV5-4 to TRBJ2-3; TRBD2 aligns across 9 bases. CDR1 and CDR2 (germline): SGHNT, YYREEE (reference sequence). This CDR3 has 14 amino acids. CDR3: CASSPGTSIDTQYF. The CDR3 DNA sequence: TGTGCCAGCAGCCCAGGGACTAGCATAGATACGCAGTATTTT.

This chain joins TRBV30 and TRBJ2-5; TRBD1 agrees at 7 bases. Germline V gene sequence: CDR1 GTSNPN, CDR2 SVGIG (reference sequence). This CDR3 is 13 amino acids long. Unmatched junction bases numbered 6, after V lost 3 bases and J lost 5 bases. Here the CDR3 reads CAWSRLQGETQYF. The CDR3 DNA reads as TGTGCCTGGAGCCGACTACAGGGGGAGACCCAGTACTTC.

The rearrangement links TRBV7-2 to TRBJ1-1; D gene ambiguous. The germline V and J ends were trimmed by 3 bases and 8 bases, with 13 bases remaining between them. Germline V gives CDR1 SGHTA, CDR2 FQGNSA. The CDR3 is 13 amino acids. The CDR3 bases are TGTGCCAGCAGCTTCCAGACTGAGATCGAAGCTTTCTTT. The encoded protein is CASSFQTEIEAFF.

The chain employs TRBV5-1 and TRBJ1-1; D remains unclear. The CDR3 extends over 13 amino acids. Trimming removed 1 base at V and 0 bases at J, with 4 bases between. Germline-derived CDR1 and CDR2 are SGHRS and YFSETQ. CDR3 in DNA: TGCGCCAGCAGCTTGACACTGAACACTGAAGCTTTCTTT. It codes for CASSLTLNTEAFF.

The genes are TRBV11-2 and TRBJ2-2, with D possibly being TRBD1 (6 bases). The CDR3 sequence is 14 residues long. Germline-derived CDR1 and CDR2 are SGHAT and FQNNGV. Trimming left V 5 bases short and J 1 base short, with 8 bases between. CDR3 in amino acids: CASSKTGNTGELFF. CDR3 DNA: TGTGCCAGCAGCAAGACAGGGAACACCGGGGAGCTGTTTTTT. The full variable domain, its missing parts supplied by reference TRBV11-2 and TRBJ2-2, is EAGVAQSPRYKIIEKRQSVAFWCNPISGHATLYWYQQILGQGPKLLIQFQNNGVVDDSQLPKDRFSAERLKGVDSTLKIQPAKLEDSAVYLCASSKTGNTGELFFGEGSRLTVL.

The chain couples TRBV6-1 to TRBJ2-3; D unresolved. The V gene's germline CDR1 is MNHNS and CDR2 SASEGT. The V gene lost 6 bases and the J gene lost 4 bases, with 11 bases spanning the gap. This CDR3 is 13 amino acids long. This chain's CDR3 is CASSALIADTQYF. CDR3 in DNA: TGTGCCAGCAGCGCCCTAATTGCAGATACGCAGTATTTT.

CDR3 nucleotides: TGTGCCATCAGTGAGACAGGGTTCGAGCAGTACTTC. This translates into CAISETGFEQYF. The chain recombines TRBV10-3 with TRBJ2-7; D may be TRBD1 (6 bases). Germline V gene sequence: CDR1 ENHRY, CDR2 SYGVKD. The V end was cut by 2 bases, the J end by 6 bases, with 8 bases between. The CDR3 contains 12 residues.

The chain uses TRBV5-1 and TRBJ1-2; possible D gene TRBD1, 5 bases. Trimming took 4 bases from V and 3 from J, leaving 13 bases between them. Germline CDR1 and CDR2: SGHRS and YFSETQ. The CDR3 contains 14 residues. The CDR3 DNA is TGCGCCAGCAGCATGCCAGGGATAGACTATGGCTACACCTTC. Its translation is CASSMPGIDYGYTF.

J is TRBJ2-7 and V is TRBV28; the D gene is possibly TRBD1 (6 bases). The CDR3 is 15 residues long. Germline CDR1 MDHEN, CDR2 SYDVKM. V shed 4 bases and J shed 3 bases, with 16 bases lying between them. CDR3 sequence reads: CASSSRQAGIYEQYF. CDR3 DNA sequence: TGTGCCAGCAGTTCCAGACAGGCAGGTATCTACGAGCAGTACTTC.

The chain joins TRBV5-1 to TRBJ2-3; 11 nucleotides line up with TRBD2. V was clipped by 4 bases and J by 0 bases; unmatched bases: 4. CDR1 and CDR2 from the germline V gene are SGHRS and YFSETQ. The CDR3 is made up of 16 amino acids. The CDR3 DNA reads TGCGCCAGCAGCCACCTAGCGGGGGGTAGCACAGATACGCAGTATTTT. This codes for CASSHLAGGSTDTQYF.

The chain links TRBV18 to TRBJ1-5; possibly TRBD1 for D (6 bases). Germline loops: CDR1 KGHSH, CDR2 LQKENI. Trimming shortened V by 3 bases and J by 5 bases, and 14 bases separated the two germline ends. The CDR3 length is 15 residues. CDR3 in DNA: TGTGCCAGCTCACCTGCAGGGGATTTCCATCAGCCCCAGCATTTT. Translating it yields CASSPAGDFHQPQHF.

The CDR3 is CASSGGLATLGDTQYF. The CDR3 nucleotides are TGTGCCAGCAGTGGGGGACTAGCCACCCTCGGAGATACGCAGTATTTT. This sequence joins TRBV6-1 and TRBJ2-3, with 9 bases that match TRBD2. CDR3 length: 16 residues. CDR1 is MNHNS and CDR2 is SASEGT in the germline V gene. V gave up 4 bases and J gave up 5 bases; unmatched junction bases: 10.